This T cell receptor (beta chain) was identified during a study of metastatic and nonmetastatic thyroid tumors. Thyroid surgery took place with no prior treatment in any patient. CDR1 DFQATT and CDR2 SNEGSKA come from the germline V gene (reference sequence). The CDR3 has 14 residues. The V segment lost 4 bases and the J segment 6 bases; nucleotides outside the gene matches: 8. TCRdb re-called the PCR reads via MiXCR. The sample consists of about 38,000 clones, about 30% of them appearing once. The specimen sequenced was blood. The receptor was derived from a male donor with papillary thyroid cancer or a benign thyroid nodule (not recorded which). Some clones in this sample may be carry-over from other donors' samples. The gene calls are TRBV20-1 and TRBJ2-3; 9 bases map to TRBD2. The CDR3 region has the DNA TGCAGTGCTATACCTGCGGGAGGGCACGATACGCAGTATTTT. It codes for CSAIPAGGHDTQYF.